Listed below are T cell receptor beta chains from one sample, sequenced in a study of technical replicates of blood from a few donors. Clones were sequenced by immunoSEQ multiplex PCR, and TCRdb holds only the in-frame ones, with some missing. The table has tens of thousands of clones, around 94% seen once. What was sequenced was T cells isolated from PBMCs. These receptors all stem from a human donor in good health. The CDR3 runs from the conserved cysteine through the conserved F or W. The D gene is left open where the match is weak. Expanded clones are given a class, and other clones once, few, many or no size at all.

-,TRBJ1-2,-,TRBV29-1,CSVDIAFGYTF,TGCAGCGTTGATATTGCGTTTGGCTACACCTTC
-,TRBJ2-1,once,TRBV28,CASSSPLALSYNEQFF,TGTGCCAGCAGTTCCCCTCTAGCGTTATCCTACAATGAGCAGTTCTTC
TRBD2,TRBJ2-1,once,TRBV28,CASSLRRLAGPYNEQFF,TGTGCCAGCAGTCTCCGGCGGCTAGCGGGGCCTTACAATGAGCAGTTCTTC
-,TRBJ2-5,-,TRBV6-1,CASSELFAEWQETQYF,TGTGCCAGCAGTGAACTGTTCGCGGAGTGGCAAGAGACCCAGTACTTC
-,TRBJ1-2,-,TRBV6-5,CASRHTDYYGYTF,TGTGCCAGCAGACATACAGATTACTATGGCTACACCTTC
-,TRBJ2-1,few,TRBV6-6,CASSEGWQTGNEQFF,TGTGCCAGCAGCGAGGGGTGGCAGACAGGCAATGAGCAGTTCTTC
-,TRBJ1-4,once,TRBV5-1,CASEQVFPNEKLFF,TGCGCCAGCGAACAGGTTTTTCCTAATGAAAAACTGTTTTTT